The clone carrying this T cell receptor (beta chain) was seen more than once but under ten times. TCRdb passed the RT-PCR reads through MiXCR, listing each CDR3 protein once. The table shows about a million distinct CDR3 sequences, with 18% occurring only once. The source of the sample is a study of patients and donors after allogeneic stem cell transplantation. This CDR3 comprises 14 residues. V lost 7 bases to trimming and J lost 9 bases, with 19 bases between them. This rearrangement joins TRBV12-3 or TRBV12-4 to TRBJ2-1; D may be TRBD2 (7 bases). Sequencing used blood, either unsorted or a sorted T cell fraction (not recorded which). This sequence originates from a human donor who was either an allogeneic HSCT recipient or a stem cell or donor lymphocyte infusion donor (not recorded which). It is not recorded whose cells these are; they may come from a transplant donor. Here the CDR3 DNA reads TGTGCCAGCAACTTGGGGGGGGCGAAGGGTGAGCAGTTCTTC. It is translated as CASNLGGAKGEQFF.